This T cell receptor beta chain was observed in a study of spatial heterogeneity in lung cancer. Overall study findings and caveats: Tumoral mutation counts were tracked by counts of expanded intratumoral alpha and beta TCRs.

This clonotype is classed as large. Its antigen is not identified. As an off-target read in a library built for alpha chains, this beta chain has a frequency of little significance. CDR3 size: 15 residues. CDR1 is SQVTM and CDR2 is ANQGSEA in the germline V gene. V was pared by 0 bases and J by 6 bases, with 5 bases of the junction left unmatched. Stated time point: sample taken at primary tumor resection. TCRdb re-called the 5' RACE reads with MiXCR, one entry per CDR3 protein. Counted here are more than 2,500 distinct CDR3 sequences, more than 5.5% occurring once; the ten biggest clones make up more than 15%.

The V and J genes are TRBV29-1 and TRBJ1-2; 12 nucleotides agree with TRBD1. The TCR was taken from a male donor with early-stage non-small cell lung cancer. The sample here was lung tumor tissue, taken at surgery. CDR3 sequence: CSVEEGTGGSDGYTF. The CDR3 coding sequence is TGCAGCGTTGAAGAGGGGACAGGGGGCAGCGATGGCTACACCTTC.